This T cell receptor beta chain derives from a study of molecular identifiers for immune sequencing clone quantification. Study conclusions and caveats: The study found clones above 20 RNA copies held over 97% of effector molecules and under 1% in naive cells.

CDR3 length: 19 residues. Trimming at V came to 8 bases and at J to 5 bases, leaving 23 bases not matched to a gene. CDR1 and CDR2 (germline): LGHNA, YNFKEQ. Comments on this clonotype: The antigen remains unidentified. A much larger clone lies a single base off, so this may be a read error.

Making the bulk TCR libraries relied on previously described methods and listed TCR primers. From the PCR reads, TCRdb called clonotypes with MiXCR, one entry per CDR3 protein. Of about half a million distinct CDR3 sequences listed, about 20% were seen once; the top ten hold around 0.84%. This TCR came from a human donor in good health. Some libraries in this study had Jurkat cell RNA spiked in. The V and J genes are TRBV4-2 and TRBJ1-5; 8 bases line up with TRBD1. The specimen sequenced was naive CD8+ T cells from blood, with Jurkat cell RNA spiked in. Subset reported: FACS-sorted CD8+CD4-CCR7+CD45RA+ naive T cells. The chain's CDR3 is CASPRYVDRVNMVDQPQHF. CDR3 bases: TGTGCCAGCCCCCGTTACGTGGACAGGGTGAATATGGTTGATCAGCCCCAGCATTTT.